This T cell receptor beta chain emerged from a study of cytotoxic CD8 clonotypes in ibrutinib-treated CLL. About the study: There were 11 relapsed/refractory patients and about 14 treatment-naive patients, and fewer than 18 were IGHV unmutated. After treatment lasting a median about twelve months, range 6 to 36, response samples were collected.

Assay used: immunoSEQ multiplex PCR; TCRdb lists only in-frame clones, some missing. The sample includes 300,000 or so clones, about 64% seen only once; the top ten take roughly 6%. The sequence was collected from a human donor with chronic lymphocytic leukemia. The material sequenced was PBMCs, taken after 36 months of ibrutinib treatment.

The CDR3 spells CASMLTGGPANTQYF. The CDR3 DNA reads TGTGCCAGCATGTTGACGGGGGGACCGGCAAATACGCAGTATTTT. The chain employs TRBV6-5 and TRBJ2-3; TRBD2 matches 7 bases. The CDR3 totals 15 residues. Germline V gives CDR1 MNHEY, CDR2 SVGAGI. V lost 7 bases to trimming and J lost 7 bases; unmatched junction nucleotides: 14.